The clone carrying this T cell receptor (beta chain) was seen once. Its antigen is unidentified. Germline loops: CDR1 SEHNR, CDR2 FQNEAQ (reference sequence). The CDR3 has 16 residues. Trimming removed 5 bases from V and 4 bases from J; junction bases left unmatched: 11. TCR sequencing used cDNA made by reverse transcription of extracted RNA. The protocol was immunoSEQ multiplex PCR, while the TCRdb copy is restricted to in-frame clones and leaves out a portion. The data show about 140,000 clones, with about four fifths seen just once and 25% held by the top ten. Treatment here: oral pan-JAK inhibitor, 5-10 mg twice daily. The data were obtained in a study of CD8+ T cells in alopecia areata. Study outcomes and limitations: Persistence of many expanded lesional clones was seen in scalp and blood during tofacitinib. Among the top 100, expanded CD8+ clones, as well as scalp clonality, were significantly decreased by tofacitinib.

This chain uses TRBV7-9 with TRBJ1-1; 9 bases agree with TRBD1. The specimen comprised CD8+ T cells sorted from blood, sampled at week 4, from a patient treated with tofacitinib. The origin of this receptor is a human donor with alopecia areata. DNA of the CDR3: TGTGCCAGCAGCACTCCGTGGGACAGGGAGGGCACTGAAGCTTTCTTT. It encodes CASSTPWDREGTEAFF.